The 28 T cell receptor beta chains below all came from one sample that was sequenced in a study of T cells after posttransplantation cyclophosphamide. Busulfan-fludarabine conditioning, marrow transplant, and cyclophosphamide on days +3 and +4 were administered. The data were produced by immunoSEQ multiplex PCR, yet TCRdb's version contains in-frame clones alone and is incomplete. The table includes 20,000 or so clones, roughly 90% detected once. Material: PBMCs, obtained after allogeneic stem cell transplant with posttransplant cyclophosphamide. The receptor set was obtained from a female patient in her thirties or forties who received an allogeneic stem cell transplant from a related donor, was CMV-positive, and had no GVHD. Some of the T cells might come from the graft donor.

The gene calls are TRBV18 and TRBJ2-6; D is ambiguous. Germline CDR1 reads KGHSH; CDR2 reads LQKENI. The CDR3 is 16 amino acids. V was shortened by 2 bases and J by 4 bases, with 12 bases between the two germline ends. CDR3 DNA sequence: TGTGCCAGCTCACCAGTACACCCCCTCGGGGCCAACGTCCTGACTTTC. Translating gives CASSPVHPLGANVLTF.

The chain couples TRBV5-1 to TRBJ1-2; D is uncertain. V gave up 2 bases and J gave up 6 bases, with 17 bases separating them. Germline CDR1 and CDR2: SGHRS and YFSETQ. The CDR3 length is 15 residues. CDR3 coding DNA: TGCGCCAGCAGCTTAAGGGCCTCGGAGGATAATGGCTACACCTTC. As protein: CASSLRASEDNGYTF.

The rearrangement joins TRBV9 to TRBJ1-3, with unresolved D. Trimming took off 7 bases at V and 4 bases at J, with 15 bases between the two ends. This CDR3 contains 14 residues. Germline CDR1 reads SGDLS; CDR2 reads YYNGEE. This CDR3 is CASSEGNTGNTIYF. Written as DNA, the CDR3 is TGTGCCAGCTCGGAGGGAAACACAGGAAACACCATATATTTT.

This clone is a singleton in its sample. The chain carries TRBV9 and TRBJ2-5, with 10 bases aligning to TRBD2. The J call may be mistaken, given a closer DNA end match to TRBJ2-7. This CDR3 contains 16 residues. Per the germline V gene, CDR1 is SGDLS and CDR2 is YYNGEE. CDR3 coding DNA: TGTGCCAGCAGCGTAGGTGGTAGCGGGAGGCTCGACGAGCAGTACTTC. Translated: CASSVGGSGRLDEQYF.

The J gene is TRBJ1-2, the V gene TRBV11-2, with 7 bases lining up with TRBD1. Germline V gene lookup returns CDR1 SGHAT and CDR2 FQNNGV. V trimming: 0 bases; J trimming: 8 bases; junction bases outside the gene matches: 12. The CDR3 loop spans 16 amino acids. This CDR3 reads CASSLDRGQTGMGYTF. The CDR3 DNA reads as TGTGCCAGCAGCTTAGATAGGGGTCAGACAGGGATGGGCTACACCTTC.

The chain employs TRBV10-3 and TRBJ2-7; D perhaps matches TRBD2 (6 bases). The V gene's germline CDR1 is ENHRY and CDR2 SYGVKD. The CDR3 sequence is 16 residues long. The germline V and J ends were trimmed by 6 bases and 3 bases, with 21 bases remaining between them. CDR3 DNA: TGTGCCATCAGCACCCACCCCGGGGGAGGTCTCTACGAGCAGTACTTC. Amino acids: CAISTHPGGGLYEQYF.

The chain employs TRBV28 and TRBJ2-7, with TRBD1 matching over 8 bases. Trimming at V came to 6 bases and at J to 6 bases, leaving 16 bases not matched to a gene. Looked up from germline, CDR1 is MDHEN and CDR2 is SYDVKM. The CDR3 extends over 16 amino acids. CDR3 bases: TGTGCCAGCAGACCCCCGAGGACAGGGCGTATTAGCGAGCAGTACTTC. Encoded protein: CASRPPRTGRISEQYF.

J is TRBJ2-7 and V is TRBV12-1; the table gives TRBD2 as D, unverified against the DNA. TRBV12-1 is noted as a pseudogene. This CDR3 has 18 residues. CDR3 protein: CASSFVMGLADSSYEQYF. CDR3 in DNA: TGTGCCAGCAGCTTTGTTATGGGACTAGCGGATTCCTCCTACGAGCAGTACTTC.

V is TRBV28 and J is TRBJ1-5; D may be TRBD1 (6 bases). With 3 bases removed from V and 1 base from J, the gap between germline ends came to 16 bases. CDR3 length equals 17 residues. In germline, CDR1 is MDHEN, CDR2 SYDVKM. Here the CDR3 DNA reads TGTGCCAGCAGTTTCTTTTGGTCAGGGGCCAGCAATCAGCCCCAGCATTTT. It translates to CASSFFWSGASNQPQHF.

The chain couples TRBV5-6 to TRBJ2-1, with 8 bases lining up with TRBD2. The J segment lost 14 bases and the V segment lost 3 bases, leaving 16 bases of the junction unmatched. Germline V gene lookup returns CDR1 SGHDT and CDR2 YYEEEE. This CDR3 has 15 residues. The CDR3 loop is CASSWEGLGVPGEFF. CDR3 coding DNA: TGTGCCAGCAGCTGGGAGGGACTAGGGGTGCCTGGGGAGTTCTTC. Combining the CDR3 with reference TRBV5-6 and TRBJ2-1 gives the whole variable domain DAGVTQSPTHLIKTRGQQVTLRCSPKSGHDTVSWYQQALGQGPQFIFQYYEEEERQRGNFPDRFSGHQFPNYSSELNVNALLLGDSALYLCASSWEGLGVPGEFFGPGTRLTVL.

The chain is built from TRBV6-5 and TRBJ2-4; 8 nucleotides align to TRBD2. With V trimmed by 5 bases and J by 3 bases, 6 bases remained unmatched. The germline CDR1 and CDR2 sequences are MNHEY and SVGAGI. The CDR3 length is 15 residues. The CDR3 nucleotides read TGTGCCAGCAGTCCAAGCGGGAGTGTCAAAAACATTCAGTACTTC. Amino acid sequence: CASSPSGSVKNIQYF.

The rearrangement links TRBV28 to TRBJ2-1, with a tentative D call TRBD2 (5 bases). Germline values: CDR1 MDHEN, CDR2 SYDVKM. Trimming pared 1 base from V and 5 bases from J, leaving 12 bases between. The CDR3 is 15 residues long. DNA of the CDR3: TGTGCCAGCAGTTTATACGGGGTGGGGAACAATGAGCAGTTCTTC. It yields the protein CASSLYGVGNNEQFF.

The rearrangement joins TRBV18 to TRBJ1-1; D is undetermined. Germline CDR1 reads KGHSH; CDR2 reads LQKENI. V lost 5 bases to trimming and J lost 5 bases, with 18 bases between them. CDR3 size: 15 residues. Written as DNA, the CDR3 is TGTGCCAGCTCAATTGGCCCCCGGCACAGTACTGAAGCTTTCTTT. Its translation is CASSIGPRHSTEAFF.

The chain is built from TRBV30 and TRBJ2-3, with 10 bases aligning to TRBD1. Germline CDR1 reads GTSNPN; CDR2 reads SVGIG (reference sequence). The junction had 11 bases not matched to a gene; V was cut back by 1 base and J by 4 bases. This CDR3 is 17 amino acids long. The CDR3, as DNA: TGTGCCTGGAGTGACCTGTCGGGGACAGGGGTAGCAGATACGCAGTATTTT. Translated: CAWSDLSGTGVADTQYF.

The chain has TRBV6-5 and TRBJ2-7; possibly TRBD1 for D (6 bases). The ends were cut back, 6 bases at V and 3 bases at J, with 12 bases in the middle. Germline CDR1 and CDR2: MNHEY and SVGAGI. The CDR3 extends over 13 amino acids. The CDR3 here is CASSNRVDYEQYF. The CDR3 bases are TGTGCCAGCAGCAACAGGGTAGACTACGAGCAGTACTTC.

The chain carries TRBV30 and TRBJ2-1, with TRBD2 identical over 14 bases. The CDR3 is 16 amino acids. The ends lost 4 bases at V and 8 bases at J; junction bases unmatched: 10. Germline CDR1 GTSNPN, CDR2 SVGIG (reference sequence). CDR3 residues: CAWTHGLAGGGDEQFF. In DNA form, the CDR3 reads TGTGCCTGGACTCACGGACTAGCGGGAGGAGGGGATGAGCAGTTCTTC.

The CDR3 DNA reads as TGTGCCAGCACCCCTGGACAGACCTTTTACGAGCAGTACTTC. Translated: CASTPGQTFYEQYF. This sequence joins TRBV5-8 and TRBJ2-7, with a weak D call TRBD1 (6 bases). Trimming stripped 6 bases from V and 4 bases from J, with 17 bases between. The CDR3 totals 14 residues. Germline V gene lookup returns CDR1 SGHTS and CDR2 YDEGEE.

The CDR3 here is CASGKMNRAGANVLTF. As DNA, the CDR3 is TGTGCCAGCGGAAAAATGAACAGGGCTGGGGCCAACGTCCTGACTTTC. This chain links TRBV28 with TRBJ2-6; possibly TRBD1 for D (6 bases). CDR3 length: 16 residues. Germline V gene sequence: CDR1 MDHEN, CDR2 SYDVKM. V was cut by 8 bases and J by 2 bases, with 16 bases left in between.

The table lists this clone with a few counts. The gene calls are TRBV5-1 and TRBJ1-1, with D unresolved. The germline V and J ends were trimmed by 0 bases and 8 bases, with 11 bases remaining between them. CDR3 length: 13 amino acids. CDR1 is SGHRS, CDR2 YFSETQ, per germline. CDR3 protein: CASSLETALEAFF. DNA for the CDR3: TGCGCCAGCAGCTTGGAAACAGCCCTAGAAGCTTTCTTT.

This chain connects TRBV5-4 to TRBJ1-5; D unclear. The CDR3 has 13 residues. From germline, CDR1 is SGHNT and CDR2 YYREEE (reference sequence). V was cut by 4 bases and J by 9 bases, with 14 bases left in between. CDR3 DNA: TGTGCCAGCAGCCCTGGGGAGGGTGGGCCCCAGCATTTT. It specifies CASSPGEGGPQHF.

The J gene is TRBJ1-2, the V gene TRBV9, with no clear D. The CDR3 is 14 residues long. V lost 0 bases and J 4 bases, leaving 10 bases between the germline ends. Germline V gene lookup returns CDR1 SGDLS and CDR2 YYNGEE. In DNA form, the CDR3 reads TGTGCCAGCAGCGTAGGCCAGGCCAGCTATGGCTACACCTTC. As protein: CASSVGQASYGYTF.

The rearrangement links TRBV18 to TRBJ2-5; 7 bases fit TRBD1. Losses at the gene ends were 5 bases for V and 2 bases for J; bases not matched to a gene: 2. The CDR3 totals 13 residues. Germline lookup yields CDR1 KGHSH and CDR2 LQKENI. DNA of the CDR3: TGTGCCAGCTCAGGGGACAGTCAAGAGACCCAGTACTTC. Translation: CASSGDSQETQYF.

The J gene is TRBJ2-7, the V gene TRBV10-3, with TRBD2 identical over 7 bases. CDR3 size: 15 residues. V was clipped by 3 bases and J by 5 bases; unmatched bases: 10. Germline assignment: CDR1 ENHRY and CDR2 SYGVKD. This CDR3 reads CAISEVVAGVDEQYF. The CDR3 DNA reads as TGTGCCATCAGTGAAGTAGTGGCGGGAGTGGACGAGCAGTACTTC.

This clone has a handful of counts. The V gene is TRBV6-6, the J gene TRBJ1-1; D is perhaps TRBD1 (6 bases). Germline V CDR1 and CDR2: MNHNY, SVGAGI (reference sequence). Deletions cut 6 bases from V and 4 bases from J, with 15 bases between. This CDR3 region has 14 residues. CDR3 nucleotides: TGTGCCAGCAGCAACCACAGGGAGGGCACTGAAGCTTTCTTT. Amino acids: CASSNHREGTEAFF.

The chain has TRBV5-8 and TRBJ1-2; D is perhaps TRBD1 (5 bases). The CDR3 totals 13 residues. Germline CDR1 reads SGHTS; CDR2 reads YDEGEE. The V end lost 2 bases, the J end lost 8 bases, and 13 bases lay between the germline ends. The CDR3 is CASSFGQGNGYTF. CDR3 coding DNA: TGTGCCAGCAGCTTCGGGCAGGGTAACGGCTACACCTTC.

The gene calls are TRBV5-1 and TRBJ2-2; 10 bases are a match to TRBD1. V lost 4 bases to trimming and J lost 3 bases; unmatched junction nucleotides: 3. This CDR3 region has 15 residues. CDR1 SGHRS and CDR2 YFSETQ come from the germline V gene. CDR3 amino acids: CASSPGQGDTGELFF. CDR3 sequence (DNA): TGCGCCAGCAGCCCAGGACAGGGGGACACCGGGGAGCTGTTTTTT.

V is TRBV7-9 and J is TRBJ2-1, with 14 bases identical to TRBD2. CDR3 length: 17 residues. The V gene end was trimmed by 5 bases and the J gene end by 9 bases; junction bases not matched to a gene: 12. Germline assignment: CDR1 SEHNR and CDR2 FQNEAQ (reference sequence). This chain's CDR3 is CASSPRATSGRAFEQFF. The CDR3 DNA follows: TGTGCCAGCAGCCCCCGGGCGACTAGCGGGAGGGCCTTTGAGCAGTTCTTC.

The CDR3 loop is CASSLSDRGGVTQYF. The CDR3 bases are TGTGCCAGCAGTTTATCTGATAGGGGGGGTGTGACCCAGTACTTC. The chain couples TRBV28 to TRBJ2-5, with a weak D call TRBD2 (7 bases). The V and J ends lost 1 base and 7 bases respectively, with 16 bases between them. The CDR3 is made up of 15 amino acids. Germline V gene data show CDR1 as MDHEN and CDR2 as SYDVKM.